This T cell receptor beta chain originates from a study of response to subunit inactivated influenza vaccine. As regards this clonotype: The antigen is not known.

Study-wide results and caveats: New T cells are recruited in small numbers by each seasonal influenza vaccination, according to the authors' suggestion.

The CDR3 has 14 residues. J lost 9 bases, V lost 4 bases, and 6 bases had no gene match. The germline V gene encodes CDR1 DFQATT and CDR2 SNEGSKA (reference sequence). TCRdb itself ran the RT-PCR reads through MiXCR, one entry per CDR3 protein. In the table there are hundreds of thousands of distinct CDR3 sequences, over 10% of which are singletons. The sequenced sample was PBMCs from blood, obtained more than 35 days after vaccination. This clonotype was sampled from a man over 45 who received an inactivated influenza vaccine. The chain uses TRBV20-1 and TRBJ2-1; 13 bases agree with TRBD2. CDR3 loop: CSANGLAGEVEQFF. The CDR3 bases are TGCAGTGCTAACGGACTAGCGGGAGAGGTTGAGCAGTTCTTC.